This TCR beta chain was recorded in a study of cytomegalovirus exposure and HLA in healthy donors (TCRdb year 2017). Turning to the overall study: In an earlier analysis of several hundred of the donors, about 270 Gb of sequence data and some 100 million unique TCR beta sequences from 180 million or so T cells were reported. The T cell repertoires of 670 or so subjects were profiled by immunosequencing and related to cytomegalovirus serostatus. The number of typed donors differed by locus: about 620-640 for A, B, C, DRB1 and DQB1; 500 to 550 for DQA1; 600 to 610 for DPA1; and around 450 for DPB1. In a later genetic analysis, genome-wide SNP genotypes for about 55% of the roughly 700 donors were used, and that subset was treated as a discovery cohort. The study was designed to test whether signatures of past pathogen exposure could be identified by cataloging public T cell receptors. Every discovery cohort repertoire had been produced on one sequencing platform. In the later analysis, no new phenotypic data were used to find candidate immune exposures; instead, reliance was placed on TCR beta sequences and their occurrence across donors. High-throughput TCR immunosequencing, statistical association of individual TCRs with disease status, and machine learning were combined to predict cytomegalovirus infection status. An early release that covered fewer than 750 HLA-typed donors contained about 300 gigabases of sequencing data and tens of millions of unique TCR sequences. Alongside the repertoire data, information on donor age, sex, ethnicity and CMV serostatus was compiled. Roughly 5 DR-DQ haplotypes were handled as single units for association and clustering, since linkage in the cohort was strong. An earlier analysis of some 500 of the donors used high-throughput TCR beta sequencing to judge whether each TCR beta V gene segment behaved as functional or pseudogenic. HLA typing covered class I and class II loci at four-digit resolution. Among some 400 genotyped donors of the cohort, an average of approximately 240,000 unique TCR beta nucleotide sequences were sequenced per donor, 15% to 20% of them non-productive. The genetic ancestry cluster associated with self-reported Caucasian donors included around four fifths of the roughly 410 genotyped donors. A separate validation cohort of 100 to 150 different subjects was used in addition to the approximately 670-subject first cohort. A later analysis re-analyzed previously published TCR beta repertoires from hundreds of donors and added high-resolution HLA genotyping to study TCR occurrence patterns. What the authors observed across the whole study: In a later analysis, some 17,000 TCR beta sequences were associated with specific HLA alleles at a false discovery rate of 0.05. An association between a missense DCLRE1C variant and V-gene and J-gene trimming of TCR beta chains was found in a later genetic analysis and replicated in an independent cohort. The cohort was sequenced for TCR beta chains only, and without alpha or paired-chain data the features that could be detected were limited. Some 16 rarely observed V segments, including chromosome 9 orphons, were excluded from the earlier analysis of about 500 of the donors because counts were too low. The study listed 150 to 200 TCR beta chains as associated with cytomegalovirus. A group of highly shared sequence variants was considered likely to be a technical artifact of the sequencing pipeline. A later analysis found that TCR association rates varied across HLA loci, with DRB1 alleles showing the most associated TCRs and HLA-C alleles the fewest. In a later analysis, most CMV-associated TCR beta chains were found to appear HLA-restricted, with HLA associations seemingly driven largely by CMV exposure. A further reported finding was that TCR beta sequences accurately predicted the HLA-A and HLA-B alleles for most subjects in the first cohort. The authors suggested that the approach could potentially be generalized to other disease states and immunological phenotypes. The classifier was reported to diagnose cytomegalovirus status with high specificity and sensitivity in both the original cohort and the validation cohort. In vitro tests confirmed that a few of the cytomegalovirus-associated TCR beta chains recognize cytomegalovirus antigens. Correlated functional status among segregating V segments might reflect linkage disequilibrium, but an unknown experimental factor could not be ruled out. Most TCR sequences were seen in very few donors, while some public TCRs were found in many individuals. CMV serostatus was the only immune exposure information available for the cohort. Roughly uniform sequencing depth across donors was assumed in presence/absence analyses, although this assumption may not hold. In a later genetic analysis, fewer N-insertions in productive TCRs were reported among donors in an Asian-associated ancestry cluster than the 666-donor mean. In an earlier analysis of some 500 of the donors, most TCR beta V segments appeared in productive rearrangements about 87% or about 30% of the time, broadly matching IMGT annotations. In a later analysis, several top co-occurrence clusters were reported to appear linked to parvovirus B19, influenza, CMV and Epstein-Barr virus. Because some donors lacked HLA typing at each locus, the association tests relied only on the typed subset. Compared with equally common non-associated chains, HLA-associated TCR beta chains in a later analysis were more clonally expanded and had lower generation probabilities. When HLA alleles, especially DR and DQ, strongly co-occurred, attributing TCR associations to individual alleles was difficult.

Receptor amplification or capture employed the immunoSEQ multiplex PCR assay. For the multiplex PCR, a mixture combining 60 forward primers for TCR Vbeta segments and 13 reverse primers for TCR Jbeta segments was used. The CDR3 region of rearranged TCR beta genes was amplified from genomic DNA by a multiplex PCR assay. The Illumina HiSeq System was used to sequence the amplified TCR beta libraries as 87-base-pair reads. Concerning the study's data processing: In a later analysis, around 80 million unique TCR beta chains were counted across the roughly 700 repertoires, and roughly 11 million of these chains were shared by at least two donors. Raw reads were error-corrected and collapsed into unique sequences by a nearest-neighbor algorithm in which closely related sequences were merged to remove PCR and sequencing errors. V, D and J gene segments were assigned by aligning CDR3 sequences to IMGT reference sequences. Each retained sequence needed at least a six-nucleotide match to both a V gene segment and a J gene segment. Rearrangements were called productive when the CDR3 lacked stop codons and stayed in frame with V and J; all others were non-productive. Following IMGT convention, CDR3 was defined as the stretch from the second conserved V-encoded cysteine up to the conserved J-encoded phenylalanine. The earlier analysis of approximately 590 of the donors excluded any sequence lacking an unambiguous match to a single V gene segment. An earlier analysis of 587 of the donors classified V segments as functional when productive rearrangements were above 56.7% and as segregating when the standard deviation between donors was above 5%. A statistical classification framework was built to diagnose cytomegalovirus status from the catalog of TCR beta chain sequences. In a later analysis, V and J genes were assigned by comparing TCR nucleotide sequences against IMGT/GENE-DB human TR gene sequences. A later analysis assigned CDR3 sequences and most-parsimonious VDJ recombination scenarios with the TCRdist pipeline. A later analysis defined each TCR beta chain by its CDR3 amino acid sequence plus V-gene family, and excluded reads lacking a unique V-gene family. As a way to deal with suspected cross-contamination and a sequencing artifact, a later analysis dropped 450 to 700 nucleotide sequences that were highly shared and had low generation probability. For each public chain, a later analysis derived a clonal expansion index from normalized ranks of inferred template counts within each repertoire. Generation probabilities in a later analysis came from a VDJ recombination model fitted to out-of-frame rearrangements, and those results were checked against IGoR. A later analysis scored TCR-TCR, TCR-HLA and TCR-CMV co-occurrence with hypergeometric tests, applying a repertoire-size bias correction to TCR pairs. To estimate false discovery rates, a later analysis permuted the HLA or CMV assignments 20 times. In a later analysis, co-occurring TCRs were grouped using DBSCAN, and TCRdist sequence similarity was added for clustering within HLA-allele-positive subsets. Repertoires with fewer than 30,000 or more than 120,000 public chains were left out of co-occurrence clustering, as were four to six repertoires with anomalous nucleotide sharing. The clones in this table, taken by TCRdb from immuneACCESS, are in-frame only. Not every clone is retained; where verified, under half of the shortfall comes from an unresolved V gene, and the cause of the rest is unknown. V and J calls and clone size follow that table, whereas D and trimming were derived from the DNA. This sample comprises fewer than 40,000 clones, about nine tenths of them detected only once. 9.5% to 12% of the sample is in the top ten clones.

The cohort comprised approximately 700 healthy bone marrow donors. Cohort members were all nominally healthy when sampled, although unrecorded immune exposures were likely present. The donor was CMV seropositive and was included in the group of 270 or so seropositive cohort members. Every donor gave a peripheral blood sample, and the peripheral blood mononuclear cells from that sample were used for TCR beta sequencing. The Qiagen DNeasy Blood Extraction Kit was used to extract genomic DNA from the blood cell samples. As concerns this clone: Its antigen is not yet known. An end of the junction differs from the germline gene, which may be a read error.

Sequencing input: PBMCs. The receptor was isolated from a woman aged 40-49 years in good health and CMV-seropositive.

CDR3 region: CASSLVDYKQYF. The DNA reads as follows: TGTGCCAGCAGCTTGGTCGACTACAAGCAGTACTTC. This sequence uses TRBV5-6 and TRBJ2-7; the D region possibly corresponds to TRBD2 (5 bases align). Taken from the germline V gene, the CDR1 and CDR2 loops are SGHDT and YYEEEE. Reading from cysteine to phenylalanine, the CDR3 counts 12 amino acids. The DNA shown is the 36-base CDR3, in frame from base 1.